This T cell receptor beta chain was identified in a study of chemoradiotherapy in HPV16-positive cancers. Study in general: Two HPV16-positive patients' cells yielded candidate HPV-specific clones and common motifs. Notes on the study in general: HPV-specific T cells were functionally defined from only a couple of HPV16-positive patients.

Some clones are missing from TCRdb's copy, which holds only in-frame ones; the method was immunoSEQ multiplex PCR. The table records a few thousand clones, 60% to 85% of them present only once. Remarks on this clone: Its antigen is undetermined.

This material was obtained from a patient who underwent chemoradiotherapy. This receptor was taken from a human donor with HPV-associated anogenital cancer.

The CDR3: CASSLVTDTQYF. The CDR3 DNA is TGTGCCAGCAGCTTGGTCACAGATACGCAGTATTTT. The gene calls are TRBV5-4 and TRBJ2-3, with D hard to call. This CDR3 contains 12 residues. Germline V gene lookup returns CDR1 SGHNT and CDR2 YYREEE (reference sequence). V lost 0 bases, J lost 2 bases, and 1 base lay in between.